This TCR beta chain originates from a study of blood T cell repertoires in COVID-19. Trimming shortened V by 5 bases and J by 10 bases, and 15 bases separated the two germline ends. CDR3 length: 14 residues. CDR1 is SNHLY and CDR2 is FYNNEI in the germline V gene. Method: immunoSEQ multiplex PCR; TCRdb's copy keeps in-frame clones and lacks some. Found here are approximately 45,000 clones, 80% to 90% of them singletons; the top ten hold roughly 3.7%. This chain joins TRBV2 and TRBJ1-6; D might be TRBD1 (6 bases). Input material: peripheral blood. This receptor was identified in a man aged 40-50 years with COVID-19, enrolled during active disease. In nucleotides, the CDR3 is TGTGCCAGCAGTCAGCGGGGGGGCGAGTCACCCCTCCACTTT. This sequence encodes CASSQRGGESPLHF.